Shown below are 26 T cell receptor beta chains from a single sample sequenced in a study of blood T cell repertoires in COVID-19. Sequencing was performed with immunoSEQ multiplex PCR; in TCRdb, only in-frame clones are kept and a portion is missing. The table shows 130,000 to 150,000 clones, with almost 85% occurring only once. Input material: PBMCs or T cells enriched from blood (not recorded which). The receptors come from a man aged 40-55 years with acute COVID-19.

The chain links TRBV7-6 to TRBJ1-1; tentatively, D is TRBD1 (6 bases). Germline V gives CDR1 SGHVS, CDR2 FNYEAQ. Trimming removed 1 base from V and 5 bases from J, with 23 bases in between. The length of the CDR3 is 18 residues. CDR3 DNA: TGTGCCAGCAGCTTAGGGACAAACCTAAGGGGGGGGAGAACTGAAGCTTTCTTT. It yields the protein CASSLGTNLRGGRTEAFF. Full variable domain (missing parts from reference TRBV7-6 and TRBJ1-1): GAGVSQSPRYKVTKRGQDVALRCDPISGHVSLYWYRQALGQGPEFLTYFNYEAQQDKSGLPNDRFSAERPEGSISTLTIQRTEQRDSAMYRCASSLGTNLRGGRTEAFFGQGTRLTVV.

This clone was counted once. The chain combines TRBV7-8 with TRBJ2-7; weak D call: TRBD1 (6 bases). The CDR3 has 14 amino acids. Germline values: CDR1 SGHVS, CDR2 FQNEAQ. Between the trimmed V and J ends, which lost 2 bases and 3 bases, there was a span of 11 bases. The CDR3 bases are TGTGCCAGCAGCTTAAGGGGGAACATCTACGAGCAGTACTTC. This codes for CASSLRGNIYEQYF.

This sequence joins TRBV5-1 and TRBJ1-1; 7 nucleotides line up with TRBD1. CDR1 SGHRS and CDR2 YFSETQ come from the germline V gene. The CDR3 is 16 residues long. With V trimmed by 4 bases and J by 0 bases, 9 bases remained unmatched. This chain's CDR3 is CASSPGTEVMNTEAFF. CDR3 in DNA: TGCGCCAGCAGCCCCGGGACAGAGGTTATGAACACTGAAGCTTTCTTT.

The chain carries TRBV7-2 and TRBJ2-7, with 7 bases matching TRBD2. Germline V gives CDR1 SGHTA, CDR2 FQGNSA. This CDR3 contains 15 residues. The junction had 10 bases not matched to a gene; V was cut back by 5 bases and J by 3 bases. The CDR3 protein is CASSPPASGGYEQYF. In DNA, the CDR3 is TGTGCCAGCAGCCCCCCTGCGTCGGGGGGCTACGAGCAGTACTTC. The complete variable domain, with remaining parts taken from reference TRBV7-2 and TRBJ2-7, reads GAGVSQSPSNKVTEKGKDVELRCDPISGHTALYWYRQSLGQGLEFLIYFQGNSAPDKSGLPSDRFSAERTGGSVSTLTIQRTQQEDSAVYLCASSPPASGGYEQYFGPGTRLTVT.

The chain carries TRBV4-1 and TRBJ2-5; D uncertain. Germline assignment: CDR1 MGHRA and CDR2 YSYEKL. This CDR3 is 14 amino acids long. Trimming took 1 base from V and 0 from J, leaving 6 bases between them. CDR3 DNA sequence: TGCGCCAGCAGCCAAGTTGCAGACCAAGAGACCCAGTACTTC. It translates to CASSQVADQETQYF.

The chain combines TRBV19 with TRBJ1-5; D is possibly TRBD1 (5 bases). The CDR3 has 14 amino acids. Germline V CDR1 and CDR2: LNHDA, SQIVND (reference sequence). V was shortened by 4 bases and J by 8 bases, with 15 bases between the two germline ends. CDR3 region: CASSTPADSKPQHF. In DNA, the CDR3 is TGTGCCAGTAGTACCCCGGCCGACAGCAAGCCCCAGCATTTT.

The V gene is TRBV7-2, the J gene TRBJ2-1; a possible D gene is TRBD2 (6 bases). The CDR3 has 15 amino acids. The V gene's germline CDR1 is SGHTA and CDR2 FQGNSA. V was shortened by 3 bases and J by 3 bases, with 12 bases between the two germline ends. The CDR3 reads CASSLAGLLYNEQFF. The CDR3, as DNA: TGTGCCAGCAGCTTGGCGGGACTCCTCTACAATGAGCAGTTCTTC.

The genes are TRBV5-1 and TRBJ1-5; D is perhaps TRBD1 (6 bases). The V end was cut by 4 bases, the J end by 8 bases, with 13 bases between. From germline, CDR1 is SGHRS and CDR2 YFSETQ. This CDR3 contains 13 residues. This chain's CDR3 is CASSPQPGEPQHF. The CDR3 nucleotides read TGCGCCAGCAGCCCACAGCCAGGGGAGCCCCAGCATTTT.

The chain's CDR3 is CASSPGLAGVYYNEQFF. The CDR3, as DNA: TGTGCCAGCAGCCCGGGACTAGCGGGAGTTTACTACAATGAGCAGTTCTTC. The chain has TRBV5-5 and TRBJ2-1; 14 bases are a match to TRBD2. The CDR3 covers 17 residues. CDR1 and CDR2 from the germline V gene are SGHKS and YYEKEE (reference sequence). The J segment lost 3 bases and the V segment lost 4 bases, leaving 6 bases of the junction unmatched.

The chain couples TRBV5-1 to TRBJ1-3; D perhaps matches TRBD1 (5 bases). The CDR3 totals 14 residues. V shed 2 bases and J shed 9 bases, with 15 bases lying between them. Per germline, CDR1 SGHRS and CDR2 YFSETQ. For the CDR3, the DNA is TGCGCCAGCAGCTTCGGGACTGCGGTCGGCACCATATATTTT. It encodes CASSFGTAVGTIYF.

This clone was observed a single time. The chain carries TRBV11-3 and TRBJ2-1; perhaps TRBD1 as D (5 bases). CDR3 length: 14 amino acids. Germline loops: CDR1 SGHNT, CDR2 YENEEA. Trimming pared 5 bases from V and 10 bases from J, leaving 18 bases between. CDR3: CASSLTVVDSEQFF. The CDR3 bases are TGTGCCAGCAGCCTCACCGTGGTAGACAGCGAGCAGTTCTTC. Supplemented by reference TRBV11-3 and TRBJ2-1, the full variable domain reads EAGVVQSPRYKIIEKKQPVAFWCNPISGHNTLYWYLQNLGQGPELLIRYENEEAVDDSQLPKDRFSAERLKGVDSTLKIQPAELGDSAVYLCASSLTVVDSEQFFGPGTRLTVL.

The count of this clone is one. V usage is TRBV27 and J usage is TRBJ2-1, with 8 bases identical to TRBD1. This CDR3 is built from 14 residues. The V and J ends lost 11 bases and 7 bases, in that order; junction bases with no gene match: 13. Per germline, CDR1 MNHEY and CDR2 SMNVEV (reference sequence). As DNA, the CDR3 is TGTGCCGCTTCCGACAGGGGCCCTACAAATGAGCAGTTCTTC. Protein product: CAASDRGPTNEQFF.

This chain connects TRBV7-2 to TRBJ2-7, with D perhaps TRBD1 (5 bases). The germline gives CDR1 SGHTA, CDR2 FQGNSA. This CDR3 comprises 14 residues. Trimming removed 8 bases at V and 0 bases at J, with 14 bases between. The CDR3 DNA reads TGTGCCAGCGGAGACAGATCAGACTCCTACGAGCAGTACTTC. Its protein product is CASGDRSDSYEQYF.

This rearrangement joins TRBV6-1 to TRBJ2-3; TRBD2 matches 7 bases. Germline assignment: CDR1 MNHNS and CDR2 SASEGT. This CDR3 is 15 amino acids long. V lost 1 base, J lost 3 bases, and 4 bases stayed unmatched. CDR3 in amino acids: CASSEGRRETDTQYF. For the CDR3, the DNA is TGTGCCAGCAGTGAAGGGAGGCGGGAGACAGATACGCAGTATTTT.

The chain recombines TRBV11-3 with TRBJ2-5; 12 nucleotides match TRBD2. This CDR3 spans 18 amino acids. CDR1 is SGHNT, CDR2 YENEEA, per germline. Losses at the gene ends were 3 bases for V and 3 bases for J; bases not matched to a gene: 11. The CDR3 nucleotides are TGTGCCAGCAGCTTCGTTCAACCGGGACTAGCGGGCGAAGAGACCCAGTACTTC. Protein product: CASSFVQPGLAGEETQYF.

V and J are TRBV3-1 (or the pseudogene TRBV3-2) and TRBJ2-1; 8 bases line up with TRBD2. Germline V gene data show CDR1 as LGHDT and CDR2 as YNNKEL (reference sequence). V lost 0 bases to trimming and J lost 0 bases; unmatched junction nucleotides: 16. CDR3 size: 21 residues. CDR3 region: CASSQDTGSTRSGSSYNEQFF. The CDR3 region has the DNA TGTGCCAGCAGCCAAGATACAGGCTCCACGAGAAGCGGGAGCTCCTACAATGAGCAGTTCTTC.

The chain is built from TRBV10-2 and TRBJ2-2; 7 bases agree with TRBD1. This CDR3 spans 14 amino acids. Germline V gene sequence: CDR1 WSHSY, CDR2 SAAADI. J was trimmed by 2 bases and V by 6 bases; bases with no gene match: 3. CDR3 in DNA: TGCGCCAGCAGAGACAGGGCAAACACCGGGGAGCTGTTTTTT. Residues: CASRDRANTGELFF.

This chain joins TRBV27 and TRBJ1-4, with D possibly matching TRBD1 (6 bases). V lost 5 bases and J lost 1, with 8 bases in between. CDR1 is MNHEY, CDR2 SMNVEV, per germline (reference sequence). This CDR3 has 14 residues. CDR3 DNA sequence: TGTGCCAGCAGTCACAGGGAAACTAATGAAAAACTGTTTTTT. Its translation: CASSHRETNEKLFF.

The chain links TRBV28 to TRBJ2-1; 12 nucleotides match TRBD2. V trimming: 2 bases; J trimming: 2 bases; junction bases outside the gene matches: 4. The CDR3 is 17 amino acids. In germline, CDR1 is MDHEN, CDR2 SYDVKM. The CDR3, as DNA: TGTGCCAGCAGTTTAGTGGGACTAGCGGGTCCCTACAATGAGCAGTTCTTC. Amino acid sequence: CASSLVGLAGPYNEQFF. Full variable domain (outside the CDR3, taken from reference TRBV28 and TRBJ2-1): DVKVTQSSRYLVKRTGEKVFLECVQDMDHENMFWYRQDPGLGLRLIYFSYDVKMKEKGDIPEGYSVSREKKERFSLILESASTNQTSMYLCASSLVGLAGPYNEQFFGPGTRLTVL.

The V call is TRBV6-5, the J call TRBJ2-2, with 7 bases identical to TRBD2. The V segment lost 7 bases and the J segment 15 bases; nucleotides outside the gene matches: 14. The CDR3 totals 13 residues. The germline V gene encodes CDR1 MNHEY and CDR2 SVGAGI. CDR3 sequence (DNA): TGTGCCAGCAACCGTCGACGCGGGGGTTGGATGTTTTTT. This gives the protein CASNRRRGGWMFF.

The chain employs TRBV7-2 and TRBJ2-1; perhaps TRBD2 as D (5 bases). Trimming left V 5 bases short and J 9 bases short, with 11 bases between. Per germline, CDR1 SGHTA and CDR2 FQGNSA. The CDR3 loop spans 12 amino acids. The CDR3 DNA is TGTGCCAGCAGCGAGATGGCGGGTGAGCAGTTCTTC. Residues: CASSEMAGEQFF.

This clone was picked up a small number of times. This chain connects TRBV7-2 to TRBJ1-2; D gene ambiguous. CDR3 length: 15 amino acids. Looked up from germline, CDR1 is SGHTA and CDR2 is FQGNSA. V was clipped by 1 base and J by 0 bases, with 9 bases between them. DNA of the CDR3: TGTGCCAGCAGCTTAGGGGCAGTAGCTAACTATGGCTACACCTTC. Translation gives CASSLGAVANYGYTF.

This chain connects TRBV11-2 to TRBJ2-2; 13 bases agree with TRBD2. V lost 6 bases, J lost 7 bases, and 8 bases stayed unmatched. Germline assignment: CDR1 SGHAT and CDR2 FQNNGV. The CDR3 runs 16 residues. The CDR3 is CASRSTSGRAFGELFF. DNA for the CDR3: TGTGCCAGCAGATCAACTAGCGGGAGGGCCTTCGGGGAGCTGTTTTTT.

The CDR3 DNA reads TGTGCCAGCAGTTTATGGGGTTTGGGGACACCTGCAGCTAACTATGGCTACACCTTC. It encodes CASSLWGLGTPAANYGYTF. The rearrangement uses TRBV28 and TRBJ1-2; D may be TRBD1 (6 bases). This CDR3 has 19 amino acids. CDR1 is MDHEN, CDR2 SYDVKM, per germline. V gave up 0 bases and J gave up 0 bases, with 20 bases separating them.

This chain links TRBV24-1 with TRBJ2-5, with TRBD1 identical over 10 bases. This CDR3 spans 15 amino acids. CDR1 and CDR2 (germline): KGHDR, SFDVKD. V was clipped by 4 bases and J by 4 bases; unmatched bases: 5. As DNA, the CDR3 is TGTGCCACCAGTGACCAAGGACAGGGGGGAGAGACCCAGTACTTC. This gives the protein CATSDQGQGGETQYF.

The CDR3 protein is CASSVSSDAYEQYF. The CDR3 DNA reads as TGTGCCAGCAGCGTTTCTAGCGACGCCTACGAGCAGTACTTC. V is TRBV9 and J is TRBJ2-7, with D possibly matching TRBD2 (6 bases). This CDR3 has 14 amino acids. Germline CDR1 is SGDLS and CDR2 is YYNGEE. Trimming pared 2 bases from V and 2 bases from J, leaving 11 bases between. The full variable domain, completed using reference TRBV9 and TRBJ2-7, is DSGVTQTPKHLITATGQRVTLRCSPRSGDLSVYWYQQSLDQGLQFLIQYYNGEERAKGNILERFSAQQFPDLHSELNLSSLELGDSALYFCASSVSSDAYEQYFGPGTRLTVT.